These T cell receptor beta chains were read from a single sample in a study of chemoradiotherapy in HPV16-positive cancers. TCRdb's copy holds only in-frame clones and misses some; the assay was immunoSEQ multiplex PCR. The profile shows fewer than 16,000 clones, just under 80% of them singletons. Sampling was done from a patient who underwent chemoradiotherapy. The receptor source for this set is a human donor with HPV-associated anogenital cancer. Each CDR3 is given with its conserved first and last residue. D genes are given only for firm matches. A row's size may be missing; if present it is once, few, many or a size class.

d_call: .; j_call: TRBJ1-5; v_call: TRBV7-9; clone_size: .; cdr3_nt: TGTGCCAGCAGCCCAAATACGGGGAGCAATCAGCCCCAGCATTTT; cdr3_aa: CASSPNTGSNQPQHF
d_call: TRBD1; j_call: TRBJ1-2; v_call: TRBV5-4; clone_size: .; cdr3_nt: TGTGCCAGCAGCCCCACAGGGGCAGCACGCGGCTACACCTTC; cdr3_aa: CASSPTGAARGYTF
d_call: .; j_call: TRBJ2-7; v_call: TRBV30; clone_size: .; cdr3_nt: TGTGCCTGGAGTGACGGGCCCCGCCCCTACGAGCAGTACTTC; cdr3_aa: CAWSDGPRPYEQYF
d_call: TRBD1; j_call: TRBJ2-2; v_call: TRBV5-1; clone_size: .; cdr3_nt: TGCGCCAGCAGCTTGGGACAGGGGGCCTACCCCCTGAACTGGCGGAGGAACACCGGGGAGCTGTTTTTT; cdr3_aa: CASSLGQGAYPLNWRRNTGELFF
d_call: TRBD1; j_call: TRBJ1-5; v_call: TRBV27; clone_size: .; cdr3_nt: TGTGCCAGCAGTGCTCTTTCACAGGGGGCGCTTGATCAGCCCCAGCATTTT; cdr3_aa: CASSALSQGALDQPQHF
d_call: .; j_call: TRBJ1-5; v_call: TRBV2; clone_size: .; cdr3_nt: TGTGCCAGCAGTGAATCAGGGCATAGCAATCAGCCCCAGCATTTT; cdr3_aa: CASSESGHSNQPQHF
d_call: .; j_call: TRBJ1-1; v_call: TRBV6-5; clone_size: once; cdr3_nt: TGTGCCAGCAGTTACTCCCAGTCCCGGTCTGAAGCTTTCTTT; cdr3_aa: CASSYSQSRSEAFF
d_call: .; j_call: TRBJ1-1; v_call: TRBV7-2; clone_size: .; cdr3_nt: TGTGCCAGCAGCCCCCCAGCCTACACTGAAGCTTTCTTT; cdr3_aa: CASSPPAYTEAFF
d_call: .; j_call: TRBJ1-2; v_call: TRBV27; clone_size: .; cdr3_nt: TGTGCCAGCAGTTACCGATTGGGGGCGGCCAGTAACTATGGCTACACCTTC; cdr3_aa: CASSYRLGAASNYGYTF
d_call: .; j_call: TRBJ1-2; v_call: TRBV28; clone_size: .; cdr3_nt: TGTGCCAGCAGTTTGTTTCGGCTGGACTATGGCTACACCTTC; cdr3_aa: CASSLFRLDYGYTF
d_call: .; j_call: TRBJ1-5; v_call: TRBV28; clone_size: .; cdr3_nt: TGTGCCAGCAGTTTTCTTGCTGGCCAGCCCCAGCATTTT; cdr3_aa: CASSFLAGQPQHF
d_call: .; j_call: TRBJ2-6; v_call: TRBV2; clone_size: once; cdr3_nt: TGTGCCAGCAGTGAATGGGGGAGCTCTGGGGCCAACGTCCTGACTTTC; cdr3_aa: CASSEWGSSGANVLTF
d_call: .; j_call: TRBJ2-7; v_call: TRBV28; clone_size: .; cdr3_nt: TGTGCCAGCAGTCTCCATAGCTACGAGCAGTACTTC; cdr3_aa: CASSLHSYEQYF
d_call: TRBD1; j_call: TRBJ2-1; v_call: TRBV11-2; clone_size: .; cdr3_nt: TGTGCCAGCAGCTTAGTCGGTGTGACAGGGGGTTACAATGAGCAGTTCTTC; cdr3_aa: CASSLVGVTGGYNEQFF
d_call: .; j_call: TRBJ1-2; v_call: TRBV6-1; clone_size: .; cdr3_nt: TGTGCCAGCATTGACAGGACGACTCTCTATGGCTACACCTTC; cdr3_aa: CASIDRTTLYGYTF
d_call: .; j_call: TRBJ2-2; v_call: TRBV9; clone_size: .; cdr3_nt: TGTGCCAGCAGCGTTCCAGCAACGACCGGGGAGCTGTTTTTT; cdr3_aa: CASSVPATTGELFF
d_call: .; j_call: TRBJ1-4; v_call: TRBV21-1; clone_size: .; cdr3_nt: TGTGCCAGCAGTTTGCGGCCTCAGAGGGGCGAAAAACTGTTTTTT; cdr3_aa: CASSLRPQRGEKLFF